Listed below are T cell receptor beta chains from one sample, sequenced in a study of long-term antiretroviral therapy in people with HIV. Assay: immunoSEQ multiplex PCR; the TCRdb copy retains only in-frame clones and omits some. Found here are 15,000 or so clones, 80% to 85% of them singletons; the top ten hold under 10%. The sequencing used unsorted PBMCs, collected 0.3 years before starting antiretroviral therapy. These receptors came from a man aged 45-65 years with HIV. CDR3s include the opening cysteine and the closing phenylalanine or tryptophan. A D gene is named only where the DNA matches it firmly. Size is stated for part of the rows, as once, few or many counts, or as a class when the clone is expanded.

V gene	D gene	J gene	clone size	CDR3 protein	CDR3 DNA
TRBV9	-	TRBJ2-5	-	CASSPSMGPETQYF	TGTGCCAGCTCCCCCAGTATGGGGCCAGAGACCCAGTACTTC
TRBV6-4	-	TRBJ1-1	-	CATKPGAKGNTEAFF	TGTGCCACAAAACCGGGGGCGAAAGGGAACACTGAAGCTTTCTTT
TRBV19	TRBD2	TRBJ2-7	-	CASSISPGTTSEQYF	TGTGCCAGTAGTATATCCCCCGGGACTACTTCAGAGCAGTACTTC
TRBV12-5	-	TRBJ2-1	-	CASGHETIDEQFF	TGTGCTAGTGGTCACGAGACTATCGATGAGCAGTTCTTC
TRBV13	-	TRBJ2-3	-	CASSPRRRSTDTQYF	TGTGCCAGCAGCCCCCGTAGGAGGAGCACAGATACGCAGTATTTT
TRBV7-8	-	TRBJ2-3	-	CASSLNSGTRDTQYF	TGTGCCAGCAGCTTAAATTCGGGGACCCGGGATACGCAGTATTTT
TRBV6-4	-	TRBJ2-1	once	CASSDSTSSAANEQFF	TGTGCCAGCAGTGACTCAACTAGCTCCGCCGCGAATGAGCAGTTCTTC
TRBV5-5	-	TRBJ1-1	-	CASSFPLGYTEAFF	TGTGCCAGCAGTTTCCCCTTGGGGTACACTGAAGCTTTCTTT
TRBV9	TRBD1	TRBJ1-2	-	CASSPRDRVIHYGYTF	TGTGCCAGCAGCCCCCGGGACAGGGTAATTCACTATGGCTACACCTTC
TRBV7-9	-	TRBJ1-4	-	CASSFDRAFNEKLFF	TGTGCCAGCAGCTTTGACCGTGCTTTTAATGAAAAACTGTTTTTT
TRBV10-3	-	TRBJ2-2	once	CAILRQENTGELFF	TGTGCCATCTTACGGCAGGAGAACACCGGGGAGCTGTTTTTT
TRBV7-9	-	TRBJ1-1	medium-sized	CASSPPFGEGAFF	TGTGCCAGCAGCCCCCCCTTCGGGGAGGGGGCTTTCTTT
TRBV19	-	TRBJ1-2	-	CASQHRAANYGYTF	TGTGCCAGTCAACACAGGGCTGCTAACTATGGCTACACCTTC
TRBV28	TRBD1	TRBJ2-7	-	CASSWDREEYEQYF	TGTGCCAGCAGCTGGGACAGGGAGGAATACGAGCAGTACTTC
TRBV4-3	TRBD1	TRBJ1-2	-	CASSQVGAGGEFGYTF	TGCGCCAGCAGCCAAGTGGGCGCAGGGGGCGAGTTTGGCTACACCTTC
TRBV6-5	-	TRBJ2-3	-	CASKSGFNTDTQYF	TGTGCCAGCAAATCCGGGTTTAATACAGATACGCAGTATTTT
TRBV10-3	-	TRBJ1-5	-	CAISPSVEVSNQPQHF	TGTGCCATCTCTCCCTCCGTGGAGGTTAGCAATCAGCCCCAGCATTTT
TRBV27	TRBD2	TRBJ2-7	-	CASSLLAGGFLNGQYF	TGTGCCAGCAGTTTACTAGCGGGGGGGTTCCTGAATGGGCAGTACTTC
TRBV5-1	TRBD1	TRBJ1-2	-	CASSYTAFPGQLYGYTF	TGCGCCAGCAGCTACACAGCATTTCCGGGACAGCTCTATGGCTACACCTTC
TRBV28	TRBD1	TRBJ1-5	-	CASRGTGTGEASNQPQHF	TGTGCCAGCAGGGGGACCGGGACAGGTGAGGCGAGCAATCAGCCCCAGCATTTT
TRBV10-2	-	TRBJ2-7	few	CATLVGVYEQYF	TGCGCCACCCTAGTCGGGGTCTACGAGCAGTACTTC
TRBV7-9	-	TRBJ2-7	-	CASSSHGSYEQYF	TGTGCCAGCAGCTCCCACGGGTCCTACGAGCAGTACTTC
TRBV6-1	-	TRBJ2-7	-	CAGSPFGNHEQYF	TGTGCCGGGAGTCCCTTCGGGAACCACGAGCAGTACTTC
TRBV6-1	-	TRBJ2-7	-	CASSEPLMHEQYF	TGTGCCAGCAGTGAGCCCCTAATGCACGAGCAGTACTTC
TRBV27	-	TRBJ2-7	-	CASSPLPGHEQYF	TGTGCCAGCAGTCCCCTACCGGGTCACGAGCAGTACTTC
TRBV7-9	-	TRBJ1-2	medium-sized	CASSTGFVGYTF	TGTGCCAGCAGTACAGGATTTGTTGGCTACACCTTC
TRBV12-5	-	TRBJ2-1	-	CASGLPPYGGRGCVF	TGTGCTAGTGGTTTGCCCCCCTACGGGGGAAGGGGATGTGTCTTC
TRBV7-9	-	TRBJ1-5	few	CASSINSNQPQHF	TGTGCCAGCAGCATCAATAGCAATCAGCCCCAGCATTTT
TRBV7-2	TRBD2	TRBJ2-5	-	CASSPQTSGAGETQYF	TGTGCCAGCAGCCCCCAGACTAGCGGGGCAGGAGAGACCCAGTACTTC
TRBV30	-	TRBJ1-4	-	CAWVPGTNEKLFF	TGTGCCTGGGTACCGGGAACAAATGAAAAACTGTTTTTT
TRBV28	-	TRBJ1-6	-	CASSLGNSPLHF	TGTGCCAGCAGTTTGGGTAATTCACCCCTCCACTTT
TRBV5-6	-	TRBJ2-7	-	CASSLSRIIYEQYF	TGTGCCAGCAGCTTGTCCAGAATAATTTACGAGCAGTACTTC
TRBV30	-	TRBJ2-7	-	CAWSVERTNEQYF	TGTGCCTGGAGTGTCGAGCGGACAAACGAGCAGTACTTC
TRBV7-2	-	TRBJ1-2	-	CASSLGYSFYGYTF	TGTGCCAGCAGCTTAGGGTACTCCTTCTATGGCTACACCTTC
TRBV5-1	-	TRBJ1-1	-	CASSPGALTEAFF	TGCGCCAGCAGCCCGGGGGCGCTCACTGAAGCTTTCTTT
TRBV19	-	TRBJ2-5	once	CASSIPDITGGETQYF	TGTGCCAGTAGTATCCCGGACATTACTGGGGGAGAGACCCAGTACTTC
TRBV7-2	-	TRBJ1-2	-	CASSKAGVNGYTF	TGTGCCAGCAGCAAAGCAGGGGTTAATGGCTACACCTTC
TRBV4-1	TRBD1	TRBJ1-1	-	CASSQNPFGQGIPEAFF	TGCGCCAGCAGCCAAAATCCCTTCGGACAGGGTATCCCTGAAGCTTTCTTT
TRBV2	TRBD2	TRBJ2-7	-	CASRGLAGYHEQYF	TGTGCCAGCAGAGGACTAGCGGGATATCACGAGCAGTACTTC
TRBV2	-	TRBJ1-5	-	CASSEGSWIYSNQPQHF	TGTGCCAGCAGTGAAGGGTCGTGGATCTATAGCAATCAGCCCCAGCATTTT
TRBV5-1	TRBD1	TRBJ2-1	once	CASSSGQAREQFF	TGCGCCAGCAGCTCGGGACAGGCAAGGGAGCAGTTCTTC
TRBV7-9	TRBD2	TRBJ2-7	-	CASRTGLAGISEQYF	TGTGCCAGCAGGACGGGACTAGCGGGGATATCCGAGCAGTACTTC
TRBV9	TRBD2	TRBJ2-1	-	CASSVGGAGGQNEQFF	TGTGCCAGCAGCGTAGGGGGAGCGGGGGGGCAAAATGAGCAGTTCTTC
TRBV6-5	TRBD1	TRBJ1-2	-	CASSLYQGVDGYTF	TGTGCCAGCAGTCTCTACCAGGGGGTTGACGGCTACACCTTC
TRBV7-9	TRBD1	TRBJ2-1	-	CASSPDRAYNEQFF	TGTGCCAGCAGCCCGGACAGGGCTTACAATGAGCAGTTCTTC
TRBV11-3	-	TRBJ1-1	once	CASSLARVSTEAFF	TGTGCCAGCAGCTTAGCCAGGGTCTCCACTGAAGCTTTCTTT
TRBV2	-	TRBJ1-5	-	CASSGGGSPQHF	TGTGCCAGCAGTGGAGGGGGGTCGCCCCAGCATTTT
TRBV28	-	TRBJ1-4	once	CASSSTGATNEKLFF	TGTGCCAGCAGTTCAACGGGAGCAACTAATGAAAAACTGTTTTTT
TRBV6-6	-	TRBJ1-6	-	CASSYLSPENNSPLHF	TGTGCCAGCAGTTATCTAAGCCCAGAGAATAATTCACCCCTCCACTTT
TRBV29-1	TRBD1	TRBJ2-1	-	CTAGTGGAEQFF	TGCACCGCCGGGACAGGGGGCGCAGAGCAGTTCTTC
TRBV13	TRBD2	TRBJ2-1	-	CASSLWTSGRSYNEQFF	TGTGCCAGCAGCCTTTGGACTAGCGGGAGGTCCTACAATGAGCAGTTCTTC
TRBV7-9	-	TRBJ1-2	-	CASGRDPREGYTF	TGTGCCAGCGGAAGGGACCCCAGGGAGGGCTACACCTTC
TRBV18	-	TRBJ1-1	-	CASFQGRGNTEAFF	TGTGCCAGCTTTCAGGGCAGAGGTAACACTGAAGCTTTCTTT
TRBV18	TRBD2	TRBJ2-5	-	CASSPALAGGPEETQYF	TGTGCCAGCTCACCGGCGCTAGCGGGAGGGCCTGAAGAGACCCAGTACTTC